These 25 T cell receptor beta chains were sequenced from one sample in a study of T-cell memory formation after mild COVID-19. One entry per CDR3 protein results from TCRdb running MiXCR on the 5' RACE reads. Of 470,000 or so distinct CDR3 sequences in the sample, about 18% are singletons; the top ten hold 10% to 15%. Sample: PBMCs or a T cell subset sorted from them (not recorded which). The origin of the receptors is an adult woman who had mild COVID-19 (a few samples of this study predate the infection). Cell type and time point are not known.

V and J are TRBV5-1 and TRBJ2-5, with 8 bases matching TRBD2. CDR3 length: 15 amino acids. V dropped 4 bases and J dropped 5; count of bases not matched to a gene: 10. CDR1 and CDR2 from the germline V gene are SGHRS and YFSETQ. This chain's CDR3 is CASSLGTRVKETQYF. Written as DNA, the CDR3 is TGCGCCAGCAGCCTAGGGACTAGGGTAAAGGAGACCCAGTACTTC.

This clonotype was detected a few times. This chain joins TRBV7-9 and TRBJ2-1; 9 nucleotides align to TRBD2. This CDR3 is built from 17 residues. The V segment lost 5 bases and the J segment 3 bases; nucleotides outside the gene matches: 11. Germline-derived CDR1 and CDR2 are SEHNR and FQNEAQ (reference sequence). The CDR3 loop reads CASSPRGAGGYYNEQFF. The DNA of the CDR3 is TGTGCCAGCAGCCCCCGAGGGGCGGGAGGGTACTACAATGAGCAGTTCTTC.

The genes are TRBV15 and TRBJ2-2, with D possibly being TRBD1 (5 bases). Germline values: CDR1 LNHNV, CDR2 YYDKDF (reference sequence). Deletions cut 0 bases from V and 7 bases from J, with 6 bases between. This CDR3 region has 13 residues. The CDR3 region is CATSREGVGELFF. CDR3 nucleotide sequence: TGTGCCACCAGCAGAGAAGGGGTCGGGGAGCTGTTTTTT.

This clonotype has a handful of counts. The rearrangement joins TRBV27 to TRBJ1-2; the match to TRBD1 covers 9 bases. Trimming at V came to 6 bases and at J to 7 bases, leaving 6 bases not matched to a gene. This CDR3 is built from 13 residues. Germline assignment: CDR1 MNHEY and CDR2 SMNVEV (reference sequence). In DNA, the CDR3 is TGTGCCAGCAGCTCCGGGACAGGGACTGGCTACACCTTC. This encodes CASSSGTGTGYTF.

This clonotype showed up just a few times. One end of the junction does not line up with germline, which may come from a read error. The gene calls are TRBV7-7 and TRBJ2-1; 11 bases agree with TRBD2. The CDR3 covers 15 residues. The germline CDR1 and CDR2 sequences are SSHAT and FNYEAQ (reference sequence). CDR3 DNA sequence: TGTGCTAGCAGCCCCACTAGCGGGAGTCACAATGAGCAGTTCTTC. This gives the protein CASSPTSGSHNEQFF.

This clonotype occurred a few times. CDR3 in amino acids: CASSQETVVGGRSYEQYF. CDR3 coding DNA: TGCGCCAGCAGCCAAGAGACTGTAGTGGGCGGCCGATCCTACGAGCAGTACTTC. This chain uses TRBV4-1 with TRBJ2-7, with unresolved D. Germline V gives CDR1 MGHRA, CDR2 YSYEKL. V lost 0 bases and J lost 1, with 19 bases in between. This CDR3 region has 18 residues.

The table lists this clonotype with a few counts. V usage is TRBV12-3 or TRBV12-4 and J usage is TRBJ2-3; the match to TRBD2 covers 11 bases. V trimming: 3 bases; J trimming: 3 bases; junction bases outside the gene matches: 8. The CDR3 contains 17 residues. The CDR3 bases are TGTGCCAGCAGTTTCACTTCTAGCGGGGGGCCGACAGATACGCAGTATTTT. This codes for CASSFTSSGGPTDTQYF.

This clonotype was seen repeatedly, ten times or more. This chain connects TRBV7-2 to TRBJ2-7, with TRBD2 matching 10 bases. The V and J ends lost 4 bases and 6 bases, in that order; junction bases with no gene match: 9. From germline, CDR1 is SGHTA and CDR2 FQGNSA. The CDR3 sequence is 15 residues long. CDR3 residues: CASSSSGRAQGEQYF. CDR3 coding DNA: TGTGCCAGCAGCTCGAGCGGGAGGGCCCAGGGCGAGCAGTACTTC.

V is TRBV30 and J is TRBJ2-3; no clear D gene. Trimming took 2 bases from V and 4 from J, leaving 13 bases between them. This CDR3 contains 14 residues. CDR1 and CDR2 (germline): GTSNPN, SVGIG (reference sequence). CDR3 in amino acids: CAWSSGVGADTQYF. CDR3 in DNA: TGTGCCTGGAGTAGTGGGGTAGGCGCAGATACGCAGTATTTT.

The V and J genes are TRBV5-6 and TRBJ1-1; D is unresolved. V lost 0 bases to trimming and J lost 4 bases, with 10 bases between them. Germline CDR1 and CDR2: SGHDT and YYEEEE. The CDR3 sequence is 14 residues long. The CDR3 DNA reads TGTGCCAGCAGCTTGGGGCAGGTCAGCACTGAAGCTTTCTTT. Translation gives CASSLGQVSTEAFF. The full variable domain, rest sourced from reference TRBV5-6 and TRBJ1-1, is DAGVTQSPTHLIKTRGQQVTLRCSPKSGHDTVSWYQQALGQGPQFIFQYYEEEERQRGNFPDRFSGHQFPNYSSELNVNALLLGDSALYLCASSLGQVSTEAFFGQGTRLTVV.

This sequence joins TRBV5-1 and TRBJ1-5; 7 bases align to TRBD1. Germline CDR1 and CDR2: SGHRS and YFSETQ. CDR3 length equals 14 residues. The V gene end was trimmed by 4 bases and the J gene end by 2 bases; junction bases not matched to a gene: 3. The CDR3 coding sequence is TGCGCCAGCAGCACCACAGGGGGCAATCAGCCCCAGCATTTT. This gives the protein CASSTTGGNQPQHF.

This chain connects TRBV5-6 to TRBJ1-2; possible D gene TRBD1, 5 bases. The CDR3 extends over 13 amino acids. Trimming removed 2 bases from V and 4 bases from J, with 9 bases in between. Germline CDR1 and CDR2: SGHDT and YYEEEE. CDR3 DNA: TGTGCCAGCAGCTTTACAGGATTCTATGGCTACACCTTC. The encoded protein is CASSFTGFYGYTF.

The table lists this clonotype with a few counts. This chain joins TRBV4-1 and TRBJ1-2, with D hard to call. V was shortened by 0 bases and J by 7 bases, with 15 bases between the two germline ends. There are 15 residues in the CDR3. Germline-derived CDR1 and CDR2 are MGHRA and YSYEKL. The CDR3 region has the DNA TGCGCCAGCAGCCAAGACCGGGCTCTAGCCTCTGGCTACACCTTC. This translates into CASSQDRALASGYTF.

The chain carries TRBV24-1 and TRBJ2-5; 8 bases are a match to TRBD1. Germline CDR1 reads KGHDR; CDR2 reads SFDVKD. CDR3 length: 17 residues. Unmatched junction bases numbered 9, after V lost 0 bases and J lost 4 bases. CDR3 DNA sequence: TGTGCCACCAGTGATTTGCCCCAGACAGGGGATTCAGAGACCCAGTACTTC. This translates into CATSDLPQTGDSETQYF.

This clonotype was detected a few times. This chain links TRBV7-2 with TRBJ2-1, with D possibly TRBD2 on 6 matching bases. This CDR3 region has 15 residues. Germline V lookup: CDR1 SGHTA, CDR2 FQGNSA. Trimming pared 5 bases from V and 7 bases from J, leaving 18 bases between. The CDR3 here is CASSPLGVGGNEQFF. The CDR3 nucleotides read TGTGCCAGCAGCCCATTGGGAGTTGGGGGGAATGAGCAGTTCTTC.

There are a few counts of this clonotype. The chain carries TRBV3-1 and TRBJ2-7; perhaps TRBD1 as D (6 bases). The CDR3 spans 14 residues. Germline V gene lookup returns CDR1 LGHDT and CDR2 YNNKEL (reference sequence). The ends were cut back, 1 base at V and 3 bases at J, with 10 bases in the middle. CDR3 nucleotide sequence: TGTGCCAGCAGCCAAGTGGGGGCGGACTACGAGCAGTACTTC. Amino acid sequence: CASSQVGADYEQYF.

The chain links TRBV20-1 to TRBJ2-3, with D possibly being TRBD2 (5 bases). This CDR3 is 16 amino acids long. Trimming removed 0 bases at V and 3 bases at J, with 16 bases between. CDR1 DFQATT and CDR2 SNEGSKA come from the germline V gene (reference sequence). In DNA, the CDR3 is TGCAGTGCTAGAGATAATTGGAGCGGAGTTACAGATACGCAGTATTTT. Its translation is CSARDNWSGVTDTQYF.

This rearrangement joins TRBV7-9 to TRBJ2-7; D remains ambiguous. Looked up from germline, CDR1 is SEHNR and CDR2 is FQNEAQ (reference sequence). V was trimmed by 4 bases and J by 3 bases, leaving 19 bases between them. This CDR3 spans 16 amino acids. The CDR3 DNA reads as TGTGCCAGCAGCTCGCCTATAGGGTCCGAGTACTACGAGCAGTACTTC. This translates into CASSSPIGSEYYEQYF.

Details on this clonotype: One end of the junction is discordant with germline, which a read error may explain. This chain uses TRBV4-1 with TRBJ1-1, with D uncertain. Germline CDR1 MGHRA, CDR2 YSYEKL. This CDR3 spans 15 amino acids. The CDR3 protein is CAISPIARWDTEAFF. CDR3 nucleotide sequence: TGCGCCATCAGCCCGATAGCCCGTTGGGATACTGAAGCTTTCTTT.

The CDR3 reads CASSLDIPRVVGQPQHF. CDR3 DNA: TGTGCCAGCAGTTTAGACATCCCCAGGGTGGTGGGTCAGCCCCAGCATTTT. J is TRBJ1-5 and V is TRBV12-3 or TRBV12-4, with D perhaps matching TRBD1 (5 bases). Trimming stripped 1 base from V and 6 bases from J, with 19 bases between. The CDR3 has 17 amino acids.

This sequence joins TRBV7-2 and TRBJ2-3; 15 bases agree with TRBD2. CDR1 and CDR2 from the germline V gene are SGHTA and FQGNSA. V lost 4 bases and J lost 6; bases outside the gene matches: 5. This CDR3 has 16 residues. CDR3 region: CASSSGTSGGMDTQYF. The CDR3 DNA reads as TGTGCCAGCAGCTCTGGGACTAGCGGGGGGATGGATACGCAGTATTTT.

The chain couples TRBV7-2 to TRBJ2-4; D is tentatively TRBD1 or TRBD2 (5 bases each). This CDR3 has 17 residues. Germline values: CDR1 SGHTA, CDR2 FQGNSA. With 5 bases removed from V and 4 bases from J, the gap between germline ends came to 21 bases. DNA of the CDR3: TGTGCCAGCAGCCCCGAGGGGTCTCTTCGGGGTAAAAACATTCAGTACTTC. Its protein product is CASSPEGSLRGKNIQYF.

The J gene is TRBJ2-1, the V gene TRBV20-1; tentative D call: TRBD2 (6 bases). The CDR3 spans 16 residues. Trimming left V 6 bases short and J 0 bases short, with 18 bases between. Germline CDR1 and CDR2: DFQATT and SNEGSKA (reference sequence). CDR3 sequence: CSAFLLEGSSYNEQFF. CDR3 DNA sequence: TGCAGTGCATTCCTCTTGGAGGGTAGCTCCTACAATGAGCAGTTCTTC.

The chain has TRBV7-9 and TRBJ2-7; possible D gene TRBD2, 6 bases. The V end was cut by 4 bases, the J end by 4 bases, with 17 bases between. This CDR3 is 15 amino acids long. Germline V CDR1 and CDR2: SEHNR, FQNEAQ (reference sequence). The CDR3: CASSYGGEDPYEQYF. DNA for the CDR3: TGTGCCAGCAGCTACGGCGGGGAAGACCCATACGAGCAGTACTTC.

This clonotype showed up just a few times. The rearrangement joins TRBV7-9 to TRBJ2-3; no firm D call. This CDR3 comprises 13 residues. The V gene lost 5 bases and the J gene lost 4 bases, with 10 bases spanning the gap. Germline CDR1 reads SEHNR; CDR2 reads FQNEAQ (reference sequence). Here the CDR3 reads CASSRGVPDTQYF. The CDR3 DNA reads TGTGCCAGCAGCCGAGGAGTACCAGATACGCAGTATTTT.